A single sample is the source of the 26 T cell receptor beta chains below, sequenced in a study of CD8 T cells in Susac syndrome. RNA, at roughly 0.45 to 1 ug, was reverse transcribed with random hexamers. Using its own MiXCR run on the immunoSEQ multiplex PCR reads, TCRdb lists one record per CDR3 protein. The sample yields 120,000 to 150,000 distinct CDR3 sequences, around 94% seen once. Material: CD8+ T cells from PBMCs. The receptors stem from a human donor in good health.

The rearrangement uses TRBV24-1 and TRBJ2-7; no reliable D call. This CDR3 contains 13 residues. Germline CDR1 is KGHDR and CDR2 is SFDVKD. Trimming stripped 2 bases from V and 5 bases from J, with 9 bases between. The CDR3 sequence is CATSDSMGNEQYF. DNA for the CDR3: TGTGCCACCAGTGATTCAATGGGTAACGAGCAGTACTTC.

J is TRBJ2-7 and V is TRBV9, with a weak D call TRBD1 (6 bases). Per the germline V gene, CDR1 is SGDLS and CDR2 is YYNGEE. Trimming pared 0 bases from V and 6 bases from J, leaving 7 bases between. This CDR3 region has 12 residues. This CDR3 is CASSVEGGEQYF. CDR3 in DNA: TGTGCCAGCAGCGTAGAAGGGGGCGAGCAGTACTTC.

The chain joins TRBV7-2 to TRBJ2-1; D unclear. There are 12 residues in the CDR3. Germline V gene sequence: CDR1 SGHTA, CDR2 FQGNSA. V lost 3 bases and J 7 bases, leaving 7 bases between the germline ends. The CDR3 spells CASSFSTNEQFF. CDR3 in DNA: TGTGCCAGCAGCTTTTCGACGAATGAGCAGTTCTTC.

The chain uses TRBV7-9 and TRBJ2-7; no reliable D call. The length of the CDR3 is 14 residues. Germline values: CDR1 SEHNR, CDR2 FQNEAQ (reference sequence). V was clipped by 5 bases and J by 0 bases, with 11 bases between them. In DNA, the CDR3 is TGTGCCAGCAGCACCTCCTTGTACTCCTACGAGCAGTACTTC. It specifies CASSTSLYSYEQYF.

This sequence joins TRBV4-3 and TRBJ2-1; D uncertain. This CDR3 comprises 13 residues. Germline assignment: CDR1 LGHNA and CDR2 YSLEER. V lost 2 bases and J lost 4, with 6 bases in between. CDR3 in amino acids: CASSQPGYNEQFF. CDR3 nucleotide sequence: TGCGCCAGCAGCCAACCTGGGTACAATGAGCAGTTCTTC.

This chain uses TRBV29-1 with TRBJ2-3; TRBD2 matches at 9 bases. From germline, CDR1 is SQVTM and CDR2 ANQGSEA. The CDR3 contains 17 residues. The V and J ends lost 8 bases and 0 bases, in that order; junction bases with no gene match: 15. This CDR3 reads CSTGGGRALDSTDTQYF. The CDR3, as DNA: TGCAGCACGGGAGGCGGGAGGGCCTTAGATAGCACAGATACGCAGTATTTT.

V usage is TRBV6-5 and J usage is TRBJ2-7; D gene ambiguous. The CDR3 contains 11 residues. The V gene lost 8 bases and the J gene lost 7 bases, with 12 bases spanning the gap. Germline assignment: CDR1 MNHEY and CDR2 SVGAGI. The CDR3 protein is CASGPAGEQYF. The CDR3 DNA sequence: TGTGCCAGCGGTCCAGCTGGTGAGCAGTACTTC.

V is TRBV9 and J is TRBJ2-1; TRBD2 matches at 11 bases. The junction had 9 bases not matched to a gene; V was cut back by 0 bases and J by 7 bases. There are 17 residues in the CDR3. CDR1 and CDR2 (germline): SGDLS, YYNGEE. The DNA for the CDR3 is TGTGCCAGCAGCGTAGACACTAGCGGGAGTGGTATGAATGAGCAGTTCTTC. Translation: CASSVDTSGSGMNEQFF.

The chain employs TRBV27 and TRBJ1-5, with no clear D. The germline gives CDR1 MNHEY, CDR2 SMNVEV (reference sequence). The CDR3 contains 15 residues. V was shortened by 3 bases and J by 0 bases, with 9 bases between the two germline ends. The CDR3 nucleotides read TGTGCCAGCAGTTTTGTCGGTTATAGCAATCAGCCCCAGCATTTT. It codes for CASSFVGYSNQPQHF.

The V and J genes are TRBV9 and TRBJ2-6; 10 bases agree with TRBD2. CDR1 is SGDLS, CDR2 YYNGEE, per germline. This CDR3 is built from 16 residues. Trimming cost V 1 base and J 2 bases; bases outside gene matches: 0. The CDR3 nucleotides are TGTGCCAGCAGCGTACTAGCGGGAGCTGGGGCCAACGTCCTGACTTTC. Amino acid sequence: CASSVLAGAGANVLTF.

The chain carries TRBV9 and TRBJ2-3; either TRBD1 or TRBD2 may supply D (5 bases each). Germline loops: CDR1 SGDLS, CDR2 YYNGEE. The CDR3 extends over 16 amino acids. Trimming took off 0 bases at V and 3 bases at J, with 14 bases between the two ends. CDR3 nucleotide sequence: TGTGCCAGCAGCGTAGCAAAAGAGGGACCGACAGATACGCAGTATTTT. Residues: CASSVAKEGPTDTQYF.

This chain connects TRBV5-1 to TRBJ2-1; no clear D gene. This CDR3 contains 11 residues. The germline V gene encodes CDR1 SGHRS and CDR2 YFSETQ. V lost 6 bases to trimming and J lost 9 bases, with 10 bases between them. As DNA, the CDR3 is TGCGCCAGCACTTCTTACGGTGAGCAGTTCTTC. It encodes CASTSYGEQFF.

This chain uses TRBV9 with TRBJ2-1, with TRBD2 matching 12 bases. The V gene's germline CDR1 is SGDLS and CDR2 YYNGEE. The CDR3 runs 17 residues. J lost 9 bases, V lost 1 base, and 11 bases had no gene match. For the CDR3, the DNA is TGTGCCAGCAGCGTAAGCGGGACTAGCGGGTGGGGGTCTGAGCAGTTCTTC. Protein sequence: CASSVSGTSGWGSEQFF.

The rearrangement links TRBV27 to TRBJ2-3; 7 bases align to TRBD2. The ends lost 5 bases at V and 0 bases at J; junction bases unmatched: 8. CDR1 MNHEY and CDR2 SMNVEV come from the germline V gene (reference sequence). The CDR3 is made up of 16 amino acids. The DNA for the CDR3 is TGTGCCAGCAGTGCTTTTAGCGGGCCTAGCACAGATACGCAGTATTTT. Translated, it gives CASSAFSGPSTDTQYF.

V usage is TRBV3-1 and J usage is TRBJ2-1; 10 nucleotides align to TRBD2. CDR1 and CDR2 (germline): LGHDT, YNNKEL (reference sequence). V gave up 0 bases and J gave up 5 bases; unmatched junction bases: 7. CDR3 size: 17 residues. The CDR3 DNA reads TGTGCCAGCAGCCAAGATCTATGGAGCGGGAGGGACAATGAGCAGTTCTTC. Its translation is CASSQDLWSGRDNEQFF.

The rearrangement joins TRBV6-2 or TRBV6-3 to TRBJ2-7; 8 positions agree with TRBD1. The CDR3 is made up of 14 amino acids. The germline gives CDR1 MNHEY, CDR2 SVGEGT. V trimming: 4 bases; J trimming: 1 base; junction bases outside the gene matches: 3. The chain's CDR3 is CASSLTGESYEQYF. The CDR3 region has the DNA TGTGCCAGCAGTTTGACAGGGGAGTCCTACGAGCAGTACTTC.

The J gene is TRBJ2-6, the V gene TRBV30; D not certain. Germline lookup yields CDR1 GTSNPN and CDR2 SVGIG (reference sequence). Trimming stripped 3 bases from V and 0 bases from J, with 9 bases between. The CDR3 length is 15 residues. The CDR3 region has the DNA TGTGCCTGGAGGCCCGACGGCTCTGGGGCCAACGTCCTGACTTTC. Translating gives CAWRPDGSGANVLTF.

This clonotype was counted once. The CDR3 nucleotides read TGTGCCAGCAGCGCCGCGGGGCAGTACTATGGCTACACCTTC. Translated, it gives CASSAAGQYYGYTF. The rearrangement uses TRBV9 and TRBJ1-2; TRBD1 is a possible D gene (5 bases). Germline-derived CDR1 and CDR2 are SGDLS and YYNGEE. The germline V and J ends were trimmed by 3 bases and 3 bases, with 12 bases remaining between them. CDR3 length: 14 residues.

The chain is built from TRBV20-1 and TRBJ2-3; 7 positions match TRBD2. The CDR3 covers 13 residues. The ends lost 2 bases at V and 2 bases at J; junction bases unmatched: 1. CDR1 is DFQATT, CDR2 SNEGSKA, per germline (reference sequence). CDR3: CSARTSATDTQYF. CDR3 DNA sequence: TGCAGTGCTAGAACTAGCGCCACAGATACGCAGTATTTT.

This clonotype was observed a single time. This chain connects TRBV12-3 or TRBV12-4 to TRBJ1-1; no definite D call. Trimming removed 0 bases from V and 4 bases from J, with 12 bases in between. The CDR3 covers 15 residues. The CDR3 spells CASSLAGLGSTEAFF. The CDR3 coding sequence is TGTGCCAGCAGTTTAGCTGGGTTGGGGAGCACTGAAGCTTTCTTT.

The rearrangement joins TRBV6-2 or TRBV6-3 to TRBJ2-4, with D tentatively TRBD1 (5 bases). The CDR3 is 14 amino acids. CDR1 is MNHEY and CDR2 is SVGEGT in the germline V gene. Between the trimmed V and J ends, which lost 8 bases and 7 bases, there was a span of 18 bases. The CDR3 protein is CASARVRAENIQYF. CDR3 coding DNA: TGTGCCAGCGCGCGAGTCAGGGCCGAGAACATTCAGTACTTC.

The chain has TRBV7-8 and TRBJ1-2; the D is unclear. This CDR3 spans 14 amino acids. Germline assignment: CDR1 SGHVS and CDR2 FQNEAQ. The V and J ends lost 1 base and 7 bases respectively, with 13 bases between them. CDR3 region: CASSLGSVFLGYTF. The CDR3 region has the DNA TGTGCCAGCAGCTTAGGTTCCGTGTTTCTTGGCTACACCTTC.

This chain uses TRBV7-8 with TRBJ2-7; 9 bases fit TRBD2. The germline CDR1 and CDR2 sequences are SGHVS and FQNEAQ. V was clipped by 11 bases and J by 5 bases; unmatched bases: 10. There are 13 residues in the CDR3. The CDR3 nucleotides are TGTGCCGGGGGAAGCGGGAGGTTCCACGAGCAGTACTTC. Its protein is CAGGSGRFHEQYF.

The V call is TRBV29-1, the J call TRBJ2-5; 8 positions agree with TRBD1. From germline, CDR1 is SQVTM and CDR2 ANQGSEA. Germline trimming cut 2 bases from V and 1 base from J; bases unmatched to any gene: 6. The CDR3 length is 15 residues. Here the CDR3 reads CSVELGRGLQETQYF. As DNA, the CDR3 is TGCAGCGTTGAACTAGGCAGGGGGCTCCAAGAGACCCAGTACTTC.

This clonotype has just one count. V is TRBV2 and J is TRBJ1-2, with 8 bases aligning to TRBD1. The CDR3 extends over 12 amino acids. Germline V gene lookup returns CDR1 SNHLY and CDR2 FYNNEI. The DNA for the CDR3 is TGTGCTTGTTCGACAGGGGTTAGGGGCTACACCTTC. It encodes CACSTGVRGYTF. The full variable domain, rest sourced from reference TRBV2 and TRBJ1-2, is EPEVTQTPSHQVTQMGQEVILRCVPISNHLYFYWYRQILGQKVEFLVSFYNNEISEKSEIFDDQFSVERPDGSNFTLKIRSTKLEDSAMYFCACSTGVRGYTFGSGTRLTVV.

The V gene is TRBV12-3 or TRBV12-4, the J gene TRBJ1-5; a weak D match, TRBD1 (6 bases). The CDR3 totals 12 residues. Trimming removed 1 base from V and 13 bases from J, with 11 bases in between. The CDR3 spells CASSLVDRGQHF. CDR3 DNA: TGTGCCAGCAGTTTAGTGGACAGAGGACAGCATTTT.